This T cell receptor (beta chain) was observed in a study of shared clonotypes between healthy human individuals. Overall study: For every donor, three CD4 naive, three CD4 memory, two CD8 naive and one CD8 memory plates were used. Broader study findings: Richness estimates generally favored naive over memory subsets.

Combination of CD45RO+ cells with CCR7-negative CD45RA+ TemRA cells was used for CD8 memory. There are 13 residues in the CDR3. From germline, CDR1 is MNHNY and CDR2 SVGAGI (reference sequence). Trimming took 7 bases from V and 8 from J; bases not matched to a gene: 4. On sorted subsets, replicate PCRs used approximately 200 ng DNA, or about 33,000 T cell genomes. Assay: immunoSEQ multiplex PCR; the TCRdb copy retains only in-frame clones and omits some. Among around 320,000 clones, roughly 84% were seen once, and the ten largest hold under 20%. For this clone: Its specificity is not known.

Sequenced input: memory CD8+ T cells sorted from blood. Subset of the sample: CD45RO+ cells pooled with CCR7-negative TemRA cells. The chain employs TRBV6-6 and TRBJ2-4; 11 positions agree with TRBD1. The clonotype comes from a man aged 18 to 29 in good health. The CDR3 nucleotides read TGTGCCAGCACCTGGGACAGGGGGGACATTCAGTACTTC. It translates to CASTWDRGDIQYF.